This T cell receptor (beta chain) originates from a study of CD8 T cells in Susac syndrome. Reverse transcription of about 0.5 to 1 ug RNA used random hexamers. By means of immunoSEQ multiplex PCR, TCR beta CDR3 spanning 54 Vbeta and 13 Jbeta underwent amplification. One entry per CDR3 protein results from TCRdb running MiXCR on the immunoSEQ multiplex PCR reads. The table includes around 150,000 distinct CDR3 sequences, around 96% detected once. The CDR3 length is 16 residues. Germline CDR1 is SGHRS and CDR2 is YFSETQ. Trimming removed 1 base at V and 6 bases at J, with 18 bases between. Sequencing of TCR beta, carried out with a high-throughput approach, was applied to CD8+ and CD4+ T cells from the blood. Negative isolation was used for CD8+ and CD4+ T cells, and FACS enrichment was applied to TEMRA cells.

Sequencing used CD4+ T cells from PBMCs. This chain connects TRBV5-1 to TRBJ2-3; D unresolved. The TCR sequence derives from a human donor with multiple sclerosis. CDR3 nucleotides: TGCGCCAGCAGCTTGCAAGGAACCTCTCAGTCGGATACGCAGTATTTT. Translating gives CASSLQGTSQSDTQYF.